This TCR beta chain stems from a study of shared clonotypes between healthy human individuals. General study results and limits: Across four donors, naive CD4 shared around 5.1%, naive CD8 around 3.5%, memory CD4 about 2.4%, memory CD8 0.4%. An anticipated effect of sequencing depth on clonotype sharing among donors was recognized.

The authors loaded roughly 200 ng DNA, 28,000 or so T cell genomes, into sorted-subset replicate PCRs. Assay used: immunoSEQ multiplex PCR; TCRdb lists only in-frame clones, some missing. The sample comprises 2 million to 2.5 million clones, roughly 91% of which are singletons, and around 1.7% rests with the top ten. Concerning this clone: The target antigen is unknown.

Germline V lookup: CDR1 MNHNS, CDR2 SASEGT. The ends lost 4 bases at V and 0 bases at J; junction bases unmatched: 3. The CDR3 contains 15 residues. Naive-designated CD8 cells lacked CD45RO, were positively enriched for CCR7, and omitted terminally differentiated effector memory CD45RA+ cells. Recent vaccinations or acute infections were absent in the healthy HIV-negative adult donors. The chain employs TRBV6-1 and TRBJ2-3, with TRBD1 identical over 8 bases. Sequencing used naive CD8+ T cells from PBMCs. This clonotype was obtained from a man between 18 and 35 years old in good health. Some clones in this sample may be carry-over from other donors' samples. CDR3 DNA sequence: TGTGCCAGCAGTGCCAGGACAGGGAGCACAGATACGCAGTATTTT. Translation: CASSARTGSTDTQYF.